These T cell receptor beta chains were read from a single sample in a study of CD8 T cells in Susac syndrome. TCRdb recomputed calls from the immunoSEQ multiplex PCR reads with MiXCR, one row per CDR3 protein. In the table there are 150,000 to 200,000 distinct CDR3 sequences, 85% to 95% of which are singletons. The sample was CD4+ T cells from PBMCs. These TCRs come from a human donor in good health. Both conserved end residues are part of each CDR3. A D gene is named only where the DNA matches it firmly. A row's size may be missing; if present it is once, few, many or a size class.

>-|TRBV20-1|-|TRBJ2-7
CSARELDRRDEQYF
TGCAGTGCTAGAGAACTGGACCGCCGGGACGAGCAGTACTTC
>-|TRBV7-3|-|TRBJ2-2
CASSRDLTNTGELFF
TGTGCCAGCAGCCGGGACCTGACGAACACCGGGGAGCTGTTTTTT
>-|TRBV12-3/TRBV12-4|TRBD1|TRBJ2-7
CASSFKTGFYEQYF
TGTGCCAGCAGTTTCAAGACAGGGTTCTACGAGCAGTACTTC
>-|TRBV5-6|TRBD1|TRBJ1-1
CASSPDRGTEAFF
TGTGCCAGCAGCCCAGACAGGGGGACTGAAGCTTTCTTT
>-|TRBV20-1|TRBD2|TRBJ2-1
CSAPKRSGRLYNEQFF
TGCAGTGCGCCGAAAAGAAGCGGGAGACTTTACAATGAGCAGTTCTTC
>-|TRBV5-1|-|TRBJ2-1
CASSLTPDIYNEQFF
TGCGCCAGCAGCTTGACGCCAGATATCTACAATGAGCAGTTCTTC
>-|TRBV5-4|-|TRBJ1-1
CASSFNRVLSPEAFF
TGTGCCAGCAGCTTCAACAGGGTTCTCTCGCCTGAAGCTTTCTTT
>-|TRBV28|-|TRBJ2-5
CASSSGTLRRAQYF
TGTGCCAGCAGCTCGGGGACTCTACGGAGGGCCCAGTACTTC
>-|TRBV24-1|TRBD2|TRBJ2-1
CATSAVSGRGSYNEQFF
TGTGCCACCAGTGCCGTTAGCGGGAGAGGCTCCTACAATGAGCAGTTCTTC
>-|TRBV7-9|-|TRBJ2-5
CASSLAGFETQYF
TGTGCCAGCAGCTTAGCAGGGTTCGAGACCCAGTACTTC
>-|TRBV29-1|-|TRBJ1-5
CSVARGANQPQHF
TGCAGCGTTGCCCGAGGAGCCAATCAGCCCCAGCATTTT
>-|TRBV20-1|TRBD2|TRBJ2-7
CSARSASGRTYEQYF
TGCAGTGCTAGGAGTGCTAGCGGGAGGACCTACGAGCAGTACTTC
>-|TRBV4-3|-|TRBJ2-2
CASSPGLVEAGELFF
TGCGCCAGCAGCCCCGGTCTTGTAGAAGCCGGGGAGCTGTTTTTT
>-|TRBV12-5|TRBD1|TRBJ2-1
CASGMPGTGDNEQFF
TGTGCTAGTGGTATGCCCGGGACAGGGGACAATGAGCAGTTCTTC
>-|TRBV4-2|TRBD2|TRBJ2-7
CASSQVAGGEQYF
TGTGCCAGCAGCCAAGTAGCGGGAGGCGAGCAGTACTTC
>-|TRBV20-1|TRBD1|TRBJ1-5
CSAAEGGAGQPQHF
TGCAGTGCTGCGGAAGGGGGCGCGGGGCAGCCCCAGCATTTT
>-|TRBV7-8|TRBD1|TRBJ1-1
CASSSLTGGPEAFF
TGTGCCAGCAGCTCGTTGACAGGGGGTCCCGAAGCTTTCTTT
>-|TRBV4-3|-|TRBJ2-7
CASRAQLGGEQYF
TGCGCCAGCAGGGCTCAGCTGGGCGGAGAGCAGTACTTC
>-|TRBV9|TRBD1|TRBJ1-1
CASSDRDRGPPTEAFF
TGTGCCAGCAGCGACCGGGACAGGGGGCCACCCACTGAAGCTTTCTTT
>-|TRBV4-2|TRBD2|TRBJ2-2
CASSQGLAVDTGELFF
TGTGCCAGCAGCCAAGGGCTAGCGGTTGACACCGGGGAGCTGTTTTTT
>-|TRBV12-3/TRBV12-4|TRBD2|TRBJ2-7
CASSWTSGRDKQYF
TGTGCCAGCAGCTGGACTAGCGGGAGGGATAAGCAGTACTTC
>once|TRBV12-3/TRBV12-4|-|TRBJ1-5
CASSLRRDQPQHF
TGTGCCAGCAGTTTACGGCGAGACCAGCCCCAGCATTTT
>once|TRBV20-1|-|TRBJ1-4
CSAQVEKLFF
TGCAGTGCCCAGGTTGAAAAACTGTTTTTT
>-|TRBV29-1|-|TRBJ1-2
CSSRQDLFYTF
TGCAGCTCTAGACAGGACCTATTCTACACCTTC
>-|TRBV28|TRBD1|TRBJ2-1
CASSLQGQGRHEQFF
TGTGCCAGCAGTTTACAGGGACAGGGGAGGCATGAGCAGTTCTTC
>-|TRBV29-1|TRBD1|TRBJ1-3
CSVVQGAYTIYF
TGCAGCGTTGTACAGGGGGCATACACCATATATTTT
>-|TRBV19|-|TRBJ2-7
CASSMVATSYEQYF
TGTGCCAGTAGTATGGTGGCGACTTCCTACGAGCAGTACTTC
>-|TRBV15|-|TRBJ2-7
CATSRENSGGVGEQYF
TGTGCCACCAGCAGAGAGAACAGCGGAGGGGTCGGGGAGCAGTACTTC
>-|TRBV4-2|-|TRBJ2-2
CASSQWVAANTGELFF
TGTGCCAGCAGCCAATGGGTAGCGGCTAACACCGGGGAGCTGTTTTTT
>-|TRBV28|-|TRBJ2-2
CASTIGGINTGELFF
TGTGCCAGCACCATCGGGGGAATCAACACCGGGGAGCTGTTTTTT
>-|TRBV20-1|TRBD2|TRBJ2-1
CSAESGRPNEQFF
TGCAGTGCTGAATCCGGGAGGCCGAATGAGCAGTTCTTC
>-|TRBV29-1|TRBD1|TRBJ1-1
CSVSGGRNTEAFF
TGCAGCGTATCAGGGGGGAGAAACACTGAAGCTTTCTTT
>few|TRBV7-2|-|TRBJ2-7
CASSLDGGSYEQYF
TGTGCCAGCAGCTTAGATGGTGGCTCCTACGAGCAGTACTTC
>-|TRBV27|-|TRBJ2-1
CASSSDSLNEQFF
TGTGCCAGCAGTTCGGACAGTCTGAATGAGCAGTTCTTC
>-|TRBV11-3|-|TRBJ2-1
CASSLGGRVDNEQFF
TGTGCCAGCAGCTTAGGAGGCCGGGTAGACAATGAGCAGTTCTTC
>-|TRBV20-1|TRBD2|TRBJ2-1
CSARDILRGSSYNEQFF
TGCAGTGCTAGAGATATCCTTCGCGGGAGCTCCTACAATGAGCAGTTCTTC
>-|TRBV29-1|TRBD2|TRBJ2-1
CSVSGGNEQFF
TGCAGCGTTTCGGGAGGCAATGAGCAGTTCTTC
>-|TRBV24-1|-|TRBJ2-3
CATSEPSATSTDTQYF
TGTGCCACCAGTGAACCTAGCGCTACTAGCACAGATACGCAGTATTTT
>-|TRBV11-2|-|TRBJ2-1
CASSLWGTRQFF
TGTGCCAGCAGCCTTTGGGGGACCAGGCAGTTCTTC
>-|TRBV12-3/TRBV12-4|-|TRBJ2-3
CASSLRGVGDTQYF
TGTGCCAGCAGTCTCCGAGGGGTGGGGGATACGCAGTATTTT